The 23 T cell receptor beta chains listed next were all sequenced from one sample in a study of cytomegalovirus exposure and HLA in healthy donors. The PCR had 60 Vbeta and 13 Jbeta primers. The repertoire was sequenced with immunoSEQ multiplex PCR; TCRdb's copy has only in-frame clones and lacks some. Counted here are 160,000 or so clones, over 60% occurring once; the ten biggest clones make up around 6%. Input material: PBMCs. These receptors came from a middle-aged man in good health and CMV-seronegative.

The V and J genes are TRBV7-2 and TRBJ2-2; D might be TRBD2 (7 bases). In germline, CDR1 is SGHTA, CDR2 FQGNSA. Trimming shortened V by 6 bases and J by 6 bases, and 20 bases separated the two germline ends. The length of the CDR3 is 16 residues. The DNA of the CDR3 is TGTGCCAGCAGGTGGGGGGGGGCCGAGGGTCCCGGGGAGCTGTTTTTT. Translated, it gives CASRWGGAEGPGELFF.

The table lists this clone with a few counts. This chain connects TRBV5-8 to TRBJ1-3; a weak D match, TRBD1 (5 bases). V lost 4 bases, J lost 2 bases, and 19 bases lay in between. Germline CDR1 and CDR2: SGHTS and YDEGEE. The CDR3 covers 17 residues. The CDR3 bases are TGTGCCAGCAGCGAGGAGGGACGCCCAGCCGCTGGAAACACCATATATTTT. Its protein is CASSEEGRPAAGNTIYF.

The chain employs TRBV29-1 and TRBJ1-2; maybe TRBD1 (5 bases). V gave up 6 bases and J gave up 8 bases, with 13 bases separating them. Germline V gene data show CDR1 as SQVTM and CDR2 as ANQGSEA. The CDR3 runs 11 residues. As DNA, the CDR3 is TGCAGCGTAGGGACGGGAGCGGGCTACACCTTC. Translating gives CSVGTGAGYTF. The complete variable domain, with remaining parts taken from reference TRBV29-1 and TRBJ1-2, reads SAVISQKPSRDICQRGTSLTIQCQVDSQVTMMFWYRQQPGQSLTLIATANQGSEATYESGFVIDKFPISRPNLTFSTLTVSNMSPEDSSIYLCSVGTGAGYTFGSGTRLTVV.

This clone was seen only a few times. The rearrangement joins TRBV6-5 to TRBJ2-3; TRBD2 matches at 7 bases. The germline V gene has CDR1 MNHEY and CDR2 SVGAGI. The CDR3 totals 13 residues. The ends lost 5 bases at V and 4 bases at J; junction bases unmatched: 3. The CDR3 here is CASSRLAADTQYF. CDR3 in DNA: TGTGCCAGCAGTAGGCTAGCGGCAGATACGCAGTATTTT.

This chain links TRBV4-1 with TRBJ2-2; possible D gene TRBD2, 6 bases. Trimming took 0 bases from V and 4 from J, leaving 9 bases between them. Germline CDR1 reads MGHRA; CDR2 reads YSYEKL. The CDR3 totals 15 residues. CDR3 in amino acids: CASSQDGRVTGELFF. CDR3 nucleotide sequence: TGCGCCAGCAGCCAAGACGGGAGAGTCACCGGGGAGCTGTTTTTT.

This chain links TRBV5-3 with TRBJ2-7, with TRBD1 as a possible D gene (6 bases). TRBV5-3 is annotated as an ORF whose role is uncertain. The V end was cut by 0 bases, the J end by 2 bases, with 9 bases between. CDR3 size: 14 residues. This chain's CDR3 is CARSLVWTAYEQYF. CDR3 nucleotides: TGTGCCAGAAGCTTGGTCTGGACAGCCTACGAGCAGTACTTC.

This clone came up a few times. This sequence joins TRBV5-4 and TRBJ2-5; D possibly corresponds to TRBD2 (6 bases). Germline assignment: CDR1 SGHNT and CDR2 YYREEE (reference sequence). CDR3 length: 13 amino acids. Trimming cost V 3 bases and J 4 bases, with 10 bases left between them. The CDR3 spells CASSWRGTETQYF. CDR3 bases: TGTGCCAGCAGCTGGAGGGGTACAGAGACCCAGTACTTC.

J is TRBJ2-2 and V is TRBV19, with 9 bases matching TRBD1. This CDR3 has 13 residues. The J segment lost 7 bases and the V segment lost 10 bases, leaving 7 bases of the junction unmatched. Per the germline V gene, CDR1 is LNHDA and CDR2 is SQIVND (reference sequence). CDR3: CATLDRGNGELFF. CDR3 coding DNA: TGTGCCACACTGGACAGGGGTAACGGGGAGCTGTTTTTT. The full variable domain, rest sourced from reference TRBV19 and TRBJ2-2, is DGGITQSPKYLFRKEGQNVTLSCEQNLNHDAMYWYRQDPGQGLRLIYYSQIVNDFQKGDIAEGYSVSREKKESFPLTVTSAQKNPTAFYLCATLDRGNGELFFGEGSRLTVL.

The chain recombines TRBV5-1 with TRBJ1-4; D is perhaps TRBD1 (5 bases). V lost 0 bases and J lost 6, with 9 bases in between. The CDR3 has 14 amino acids. Germline V gene sequence: CDR1 SGHRS, CDR2 YFSETQ. The CDR3 DNA reads as TGCGCCAGCAGCTTGGCCAGGGCACATGAAAAACTGTTTTTT. Its protein product is CASSLARAHEKLFF. Full variable domain (rest looked up from reference TRBV5-1 and TRBJ1-4): KAGVTQTPRYLIKTRGQQVTLSCSPISGHRSVSWYQQTPGQGLQFLFEYFSETQRNKGNFPGRFSGRQFSNSRSEMNVSTLELGDSALYLCASSLARAHEKLFFGSGTQLSVL.

This chain uses TRBV5-4 with TRBJ1-5, with a tentative D call TRBD1 (5 bases). CDR3 length: 16 amino acids. V was cut by 4 bases and J by 0 bases, with 14 bases left in between. Germline CDR1 is SGHNT and CDR2 is YYREEE (reference sequence). This CDR3 reads CASSPQGGNSNQPQHF. CDR3 bases: TGTGCCAGCAGCCCCCAGGGCGGTAATAGCAATCAGCCCCAGCATTTT.

The CDR3 loop is CASSPLTGIKDTQYF. The CDR3 DNA reads TGCGCCAGCAGCCCGTTGACAGGTATAAAAGATACGCAGTATTTT. The chain combines TRBV5-1 with TRBJ2-3; possibly TRBD1 for D (6 bases). The V gene's germline CDR1 is SGHRS and CDR2 YFSETQ. CDR3 length equals 15 residues. V lost 4 bases, J lost 5 bases, and 17 bases lay in between.

The chain uses TRBV6-5 and TRBJ2-7; a possible D gene is TRBD2 (7 bases). Trimming stripped 6 bases from V and 5 bases from J, with 17 bases between. CDR3 length: 14 residues. Germline V gives CDR1 MNHEY, CDR2 SVGAGI. CDR3 nucleotides: TGTGCCAGCAGGGTCCGAGGGGGGGCCAACGAGCAGTACTTC. Its protein product is CASRVRGGANEQYF.

The V call is TRBV19, the J call TRBJ2-5; a weak D match, TRBD2 (5 bases). V gave up 3 bases and J gave up 4 bases, with 12 bases separating them. Germline loops: CDR1 LNHDA, CDR2 SQIVND (reference sequence). The CDR3 has 14 amino acids. The CDR3 region is CASSMSEGRETQYF. The CDR3 coding sequence is TGTGCCAGTAGTATGTCCGAGGGCCGAGAGACCCAGTACTTC.

The rearrangement joins TRBV4-3 to TRBJ2-1; 12 bases match TRBD1. The junction had 9 bases not matched to a gene; V was cut back by 2 bases and J by 7 bases. The CDR3 runs to 17 residues. Per the germline V gene, CDR1 is LGHNA and CDR2 is YSLEER. The CDR3 protein is CASSQQGTGGARNEQFF. CDR3 in DNA: TGCGCCAGCAGCCAACAAGGGACAGGGGGCGCCAGGAATGAGCAGTTCTTC.

V usage is TRBV9 and J usage is TRBJ2-1, with 10 bases fitting TRBD1. J was trimmed by 3 bases and V by 4 bases; bases with no gene match: 4. Germline CDR1 and CDR2: SGDLS and YYNGEE. This CDR3 region has 15 residues. The CDR3 DNA reads TGTGCCAGCAGCAATGGACAGGGGGGCTACAATGAGCAGTTCTTC. Translated: CASSNGQGGYNEQFF.

This chain links TRBV5-5 with TRBJ1-1; D not resolved. V shed 0 bases and J shed 5 bases, with 11 bases lying between them. Germline V CDR1 and CDR2: SGHKS, YYEKEE (reference sequence). This CDR3 contains 14 residues. The chain's CDR3 is CASSLDGGMTEAFF. The DNA for the CDR3 is TGTGCCAGCAGCTTGGATGGAGGGATGACTGAAGCTTTCTTT.

The V call is TRBV19, the J call TRBJ1-4; D unresolved. CDR1 LNHDA and CDR2 SQIVND come from the germline V gene (reference sequence). CDR3 length equals 12 residues. Trimming stripped 7 bases from V and 6 bases from J, with 9 bases between. The CDR3 protein is CASTQNDEKLFF. In DNA form, the CDR3 reads TGTGCCAGTACTCAGAACGATGAAAAACTGTTTTTT.

The chain combines TRBV5-8 with TRBJ1-4; D ambiguous. This CDR3 has 17 residues. Germline lookup yields CDR1 SGHTS and CDR2 YDEGEE. V gave up 1 base and J gave up 3 bases, with 16 bases separating them. CDR3 sequence reads: CASSLNLKFGANEKLFF. CDR3 in DNA: TGTGCCAGCAGCTTGAATCTGAAATTCGGAGCTAATGAAAAACTGTTTTTT.

The rearrangement joins TRBV2 to TRBJ2-1; D is possibly TRBD2 (5 bases). The CDR3 spans 16 residues. The V gene's germline CDR1 is SNHLY and CDR2 FYNNEI. Trimming took off 1 base at V and 6 bases at J, with 16 bases between the two ends. In nucleotides, the CDR3 is TGTGCCAGCAGTGAAGTCCTGAACAAAGAGGGCAATGAGCAGTTCTTC. Translation: CASSEVLNKEGNEQFF.

J is TRBJ1-6 and V is TRBV27; TRBD1 aligns across 11 bases. Germline V gene data show CDR1 as MNHEY and CDR2 as SMNVEV (reference sequence). The CDR3 totals 16 residues. J lost 9 bases, V lost 2 bases, and 6 bases had no gene match. As DNA, the CDR3 is TGTGCCAGCAGTTTAGGACAGGGGGCAAGATTTTCACCCCTCCACTTT. Protein sequence: CASSLGQGARFSPLHF.

The chain combines TRBV30 with TRBJ1-2; D remains ambiguous. CDR1 and CDR2 from the germline V gene are GTSNPN and SVGIG (reference sequence). The CDR3 has 13 amino acids. Trimming took off 1 base at V and 8 bases at J, with 14 bases between the two ends. The CDR3, as DNA: TGTGCCTGGAGTGGGAGGGATAGTAGGGGCTACACCTTC. This gives the protein CAWSGRDSRGYTF.

The chain joins TRBV6-1 to TRBJ1-2; TRBD1 aligns across 12 bases. The trim removed 1 base at V and 7 bases at J, leaving 4 bases unmatched. This CDR3 spans 15 amino acids. Per the germline V gene, CDR1 is MNHNS and CDR2 is SASEGT. The CDR3 spells CASSEGDRGLRGYTF. CDR3 DNA sequence: TGTGCCAGCAGTGAAGGGGACAGGGGGCTTCGTGGCTACACCTTC.

About this clone itself: In the same sample, other DNA sequences code for this CDR3. The CDR3 DNA reads as TGTGCCAGCAGTCGGGGACAGGGCAATCAGCCCCAGCATTTT. Translated: CASSRGQGNQPQHF. The V gene is TRBV6-5, the J gene TRBJ1-5; 8 nucleotides match TRBD1. The CDR3 covers 14 residues. Trimming cost V 5 bases and J 2 bases; bases outside gene matches: 2. Per germline, CDR1 MNHEY and CDR2 SVGAGI.